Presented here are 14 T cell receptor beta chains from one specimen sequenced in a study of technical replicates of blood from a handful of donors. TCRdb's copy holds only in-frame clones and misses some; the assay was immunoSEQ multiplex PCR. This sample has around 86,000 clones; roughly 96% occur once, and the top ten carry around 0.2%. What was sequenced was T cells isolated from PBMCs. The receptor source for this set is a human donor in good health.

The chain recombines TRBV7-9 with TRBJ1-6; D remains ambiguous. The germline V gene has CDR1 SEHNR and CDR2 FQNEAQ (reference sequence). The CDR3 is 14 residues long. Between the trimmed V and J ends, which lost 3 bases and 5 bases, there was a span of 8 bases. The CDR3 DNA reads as TGTGCCAGCAGCTTTGATGGAGATAATTCACCCCTCCACTTT. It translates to CASSFDGDNSPLHF.

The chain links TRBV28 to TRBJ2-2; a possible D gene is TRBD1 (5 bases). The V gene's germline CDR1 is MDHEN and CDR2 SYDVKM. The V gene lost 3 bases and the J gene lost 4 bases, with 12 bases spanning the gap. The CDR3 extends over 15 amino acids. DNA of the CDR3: TGTGCCAGCAGTTTGGCAGGGTTCGGCACCGGGGAGCTGTTTTTT. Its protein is CASSLAGFGTGELFF.

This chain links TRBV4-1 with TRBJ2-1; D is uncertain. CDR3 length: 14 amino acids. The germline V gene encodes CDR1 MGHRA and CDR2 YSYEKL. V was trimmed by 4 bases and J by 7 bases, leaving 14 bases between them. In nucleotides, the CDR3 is TGCGCCAGCAGCCCGGTGGCGGTTGGTAATGAGCAGTTCTTC. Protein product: CASSPVAVGNEQFF.

DNA for the CDR3: TGTGCCAGCGAGGCCCAAACTACAGGGGACGATGGCTACACCTTC. Amino acids: CASEAQTTGDDGYTF. The chain joins TRBV6-1 to TRBJ1-2; 7 bases map to TRBD1. V lost 8 bases and J lost 6; bases outside the gene matches: 15. This CDR3 comprises 15 residues. In germline, CDR1 is MNHNS, CDR2 SASEGT.

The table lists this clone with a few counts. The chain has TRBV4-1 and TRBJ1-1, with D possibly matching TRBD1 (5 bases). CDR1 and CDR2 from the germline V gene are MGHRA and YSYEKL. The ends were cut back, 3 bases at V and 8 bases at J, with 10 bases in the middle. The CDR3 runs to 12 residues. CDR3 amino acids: CASSHVKGEAFF. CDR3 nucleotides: TGCGCCAGCAGCCATGTGAAGGGGGAAGCTTTCTTT.

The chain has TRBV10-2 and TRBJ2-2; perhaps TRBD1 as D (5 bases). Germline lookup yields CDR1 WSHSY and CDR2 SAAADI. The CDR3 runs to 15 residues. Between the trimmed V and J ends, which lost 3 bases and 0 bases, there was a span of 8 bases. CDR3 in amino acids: CASSEVGANTGELFF. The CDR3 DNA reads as TGCGCCAGCAGTGAAGTAGGGGCGAACACCGGGGAGCTGTTTTTT.

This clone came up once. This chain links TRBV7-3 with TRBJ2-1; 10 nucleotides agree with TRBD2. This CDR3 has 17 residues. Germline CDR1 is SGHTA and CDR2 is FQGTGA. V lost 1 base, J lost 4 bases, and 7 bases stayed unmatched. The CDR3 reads CASSLRVAGGIYNEQFF. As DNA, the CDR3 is TGTGCCAGCAGCTTAAGAGTAGCGGGGGGAATATACAATGAGCAGTTCTTC.

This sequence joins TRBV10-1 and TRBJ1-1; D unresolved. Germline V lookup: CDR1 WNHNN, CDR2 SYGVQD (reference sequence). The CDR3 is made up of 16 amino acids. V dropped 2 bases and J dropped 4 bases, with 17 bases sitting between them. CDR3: CASSELTLGDPTEAFF. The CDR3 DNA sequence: TGCGCCAGCAGTGAGCTAACCCTCGGGGATCCCACTGAAGCTTTCTTT.

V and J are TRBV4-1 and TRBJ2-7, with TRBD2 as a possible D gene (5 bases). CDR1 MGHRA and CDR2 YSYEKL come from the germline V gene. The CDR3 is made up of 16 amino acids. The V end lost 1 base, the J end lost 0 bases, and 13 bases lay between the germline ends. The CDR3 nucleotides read TGCGCCAGCAGCCAAGTGGCGAGGGTCCTCTCCTACGAGCAGTACTTC. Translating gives CASSQVARVLSYEQYF.

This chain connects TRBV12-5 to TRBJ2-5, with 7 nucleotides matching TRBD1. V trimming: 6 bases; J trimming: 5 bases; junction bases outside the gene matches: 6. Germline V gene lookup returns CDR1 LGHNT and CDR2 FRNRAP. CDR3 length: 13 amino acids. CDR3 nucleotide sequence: TGTGCTAGTGGCTTCGACAGGGTGGAGACCCAGTACTTC. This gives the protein CASGFDRVETQYF.

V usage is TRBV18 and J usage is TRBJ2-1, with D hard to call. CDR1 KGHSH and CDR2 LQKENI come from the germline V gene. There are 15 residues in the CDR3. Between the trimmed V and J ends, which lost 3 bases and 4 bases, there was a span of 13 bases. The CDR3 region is CASSPERKVYNEQFF. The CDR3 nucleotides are TGTGCCAGCTCACCTGAGCGAAAGGTTTACAATGAGCAGTTCTTC.

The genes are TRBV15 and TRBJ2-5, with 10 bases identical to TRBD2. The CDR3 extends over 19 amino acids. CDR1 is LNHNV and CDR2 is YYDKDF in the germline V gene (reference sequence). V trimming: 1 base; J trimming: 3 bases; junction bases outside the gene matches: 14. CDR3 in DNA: TGTGCCACCAGCAGAGGTCGGGCTAGCGGGAGTATGCGGGAAGAGACCCAGTACTTC. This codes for CATSRGRASGSMREETQYF.

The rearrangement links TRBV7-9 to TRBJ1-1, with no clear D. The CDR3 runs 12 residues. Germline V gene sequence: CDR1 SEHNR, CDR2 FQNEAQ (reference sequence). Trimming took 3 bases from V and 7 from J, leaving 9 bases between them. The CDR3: CASSLVLSEAFF. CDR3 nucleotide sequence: TGTGCCAGCAGCTTGGTGCTGAGTGAAGCTTTCTTT.

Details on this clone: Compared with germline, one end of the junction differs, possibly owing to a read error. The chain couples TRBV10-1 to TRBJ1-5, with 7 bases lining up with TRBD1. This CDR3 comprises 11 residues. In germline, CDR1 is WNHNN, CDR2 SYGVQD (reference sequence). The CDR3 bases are TGCGCCACCAGGGACAGCCTATTTTCTGATTTT. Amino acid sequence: CATRDSLFSDF.